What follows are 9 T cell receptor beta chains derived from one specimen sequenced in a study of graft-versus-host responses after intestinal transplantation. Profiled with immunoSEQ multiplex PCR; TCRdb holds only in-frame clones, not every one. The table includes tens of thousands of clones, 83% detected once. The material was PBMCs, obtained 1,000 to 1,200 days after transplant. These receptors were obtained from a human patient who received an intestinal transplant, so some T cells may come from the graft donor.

The CDR3 is CASSDGLAGEYNEQFF. Here the CDR3 DNA reads TGTGCCAGCAGCGACGGACTAGCGGGAGAATACAATGAGCAGTTCTTC. The chain employs TRBV9 and TRBJ2-1; 13 bases fit TRBD2. The V gene's germline CDR1 is SGDLS and CDR2 YYNGEE. The V segment lost 3 bases and the J segment 4 bases; nucleotides outside the gene matches: 4. This CDR3 comprises 16 residues.

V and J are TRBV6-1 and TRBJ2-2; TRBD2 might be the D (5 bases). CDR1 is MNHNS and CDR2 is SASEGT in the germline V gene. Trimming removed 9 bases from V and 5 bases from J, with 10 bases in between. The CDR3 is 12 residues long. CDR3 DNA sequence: TGTGCCAGTGATGAGGGAACCGGGGAGCTGTTTTTT. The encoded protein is CASDEGTGELFF.

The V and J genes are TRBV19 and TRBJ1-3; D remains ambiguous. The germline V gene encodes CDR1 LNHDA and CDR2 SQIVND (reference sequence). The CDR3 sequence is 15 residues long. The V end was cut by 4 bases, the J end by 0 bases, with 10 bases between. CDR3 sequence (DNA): TGTGCCAGTAGTACCCACAAGACCTCTGGAAACACCATATATTTT. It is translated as CASSTHKTSGNTIYF.

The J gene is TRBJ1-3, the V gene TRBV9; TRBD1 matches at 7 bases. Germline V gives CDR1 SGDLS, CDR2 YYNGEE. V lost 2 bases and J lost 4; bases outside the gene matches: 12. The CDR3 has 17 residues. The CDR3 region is CASSVGAPGTVGNTIYF. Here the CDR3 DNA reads TGTGCCAGCAGCGTGGGGGCCCCCGGGACAGTAGGAAACACCATATATTTT.

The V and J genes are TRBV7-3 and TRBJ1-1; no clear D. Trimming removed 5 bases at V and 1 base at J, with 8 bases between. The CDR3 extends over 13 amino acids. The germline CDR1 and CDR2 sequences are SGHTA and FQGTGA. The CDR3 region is CASSLKRNTEAFF. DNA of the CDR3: TGTGCCAGCAGCCTGAAAAGGAACACTGAAGCTTTCTTT. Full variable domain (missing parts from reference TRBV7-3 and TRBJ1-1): GAGVSQTPSNKVTEKGKYVELRCDPISGHTALYWYRQSLGQGPEFLIYFQGTGAADDSGLPNDRFFAVRPEGSVSTLKIQRTERGDSAVYLCASSLKRNTEAFFGQGTRLTVV.

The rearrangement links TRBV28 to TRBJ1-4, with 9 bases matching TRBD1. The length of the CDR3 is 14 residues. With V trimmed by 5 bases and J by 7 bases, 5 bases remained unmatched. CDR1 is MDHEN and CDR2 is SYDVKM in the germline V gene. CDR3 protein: CASSPGTGREKLFF. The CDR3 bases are TGTGCCAGCAGTCCCGGGACAGGGCGTGAAAAACTGTTTTTT.

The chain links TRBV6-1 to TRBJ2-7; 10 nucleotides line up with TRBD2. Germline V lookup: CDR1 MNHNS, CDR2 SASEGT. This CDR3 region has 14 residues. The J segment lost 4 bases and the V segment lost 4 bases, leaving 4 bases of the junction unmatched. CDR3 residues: CASSGAGGQYEQYF. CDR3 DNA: TGTGCCAGCAGTGGAGCGGGGGGGCAGTACGAGCAGTACTTC.

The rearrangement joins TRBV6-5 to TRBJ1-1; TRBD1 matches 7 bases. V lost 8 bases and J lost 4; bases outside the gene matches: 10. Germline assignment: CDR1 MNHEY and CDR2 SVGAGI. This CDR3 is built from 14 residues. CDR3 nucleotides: TGTGCCAGCCAGACAGGGCAAAAGGGCACTGAAGCTTTCTTT. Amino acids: CASQTGQKGTEAFF.

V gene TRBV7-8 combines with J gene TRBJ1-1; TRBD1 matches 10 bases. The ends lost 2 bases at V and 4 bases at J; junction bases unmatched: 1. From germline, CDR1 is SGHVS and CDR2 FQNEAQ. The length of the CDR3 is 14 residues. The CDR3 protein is CASSLRDRGTEAFF. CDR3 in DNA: TGTGCCAGCAGCTTAAGGGACAGGGGCACTGAAGCTTTCTTT.